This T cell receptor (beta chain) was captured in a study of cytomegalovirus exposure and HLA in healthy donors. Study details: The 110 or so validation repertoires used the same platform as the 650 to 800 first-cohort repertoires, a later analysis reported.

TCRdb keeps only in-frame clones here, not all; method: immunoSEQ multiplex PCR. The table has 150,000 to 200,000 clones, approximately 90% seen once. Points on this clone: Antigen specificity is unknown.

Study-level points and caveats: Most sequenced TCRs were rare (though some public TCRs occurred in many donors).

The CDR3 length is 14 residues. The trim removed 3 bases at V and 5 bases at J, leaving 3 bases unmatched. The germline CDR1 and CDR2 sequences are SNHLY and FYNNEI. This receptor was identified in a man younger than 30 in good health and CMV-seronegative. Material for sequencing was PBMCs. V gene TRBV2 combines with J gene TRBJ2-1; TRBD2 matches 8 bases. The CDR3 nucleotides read TGTGCCAGCAGTGATACTAGCGGAAACAATGAGCAGTTCTTC. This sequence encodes CASSDTSGNNEQFF.